Detailed here is one T cell receptor (beta chain). Its antigen remains unidentified. The time point here: pretreatment peripheral blood. Samples spanned pretreatment and treatment, with 1 to 8 time points per patient. Libraries were prepared by immunoSEQ multiplex PCR; TCRdb keeps only in-frame clonotypes and omits some of them. The data show roughly 47,000 clones, with 70% to 80% seen just once and 8% to 13% held by the top ten. The sample comes from a study of PD-L1 blockade in urothelial cancer. Study-level results: In blood sampled pretreatment, TCR clonality below the median predicted better survival.

Germline loops: CDR1 SGHRS, CDR2 YFSETQ. The CDR3 is 13 amino acids. Between the trimmed V and J ends, which lost 0 bases and 8 bases, there was a span of 11 bases. This chain joins TRBV5-1 and TRBJ1-1; tentative D call: TRBD1 (5 bases). The sample was PBMCs, taken around atezolizumab (anti-PD-L1) treatment. The sequence derives from a man in his 70s with urothelial cancer. This CDR3 is CASSLALRGEAFF. As DNA, the CDR3 is TGCGCCAGCAGCTTGGCCCTCCGGGGGGAAGCTTTCTTT.